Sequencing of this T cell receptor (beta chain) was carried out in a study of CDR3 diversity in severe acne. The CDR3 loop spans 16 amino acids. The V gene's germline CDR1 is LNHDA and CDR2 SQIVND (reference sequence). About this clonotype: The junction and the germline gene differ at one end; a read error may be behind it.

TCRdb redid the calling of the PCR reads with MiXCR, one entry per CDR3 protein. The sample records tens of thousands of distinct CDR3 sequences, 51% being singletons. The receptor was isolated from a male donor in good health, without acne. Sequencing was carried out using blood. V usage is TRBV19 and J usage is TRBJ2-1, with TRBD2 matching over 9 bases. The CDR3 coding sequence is TGTGCCAGTAGTAACTCCGGGACTAGCTCTTACAACGAGCAGTTCTTC. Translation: CASSNSGTSSYNEQFF. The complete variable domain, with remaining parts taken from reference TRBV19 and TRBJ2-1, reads DGGITQSPKYLFRKEGQNVTLSCEQNLNHDAMYWYRQDPGQGLRLIYYSQIVNDFQKGDIAEGYSVSREKKESFPLTVTSAQKNPTAFYLCASSNSGTSSYNEQFFGPGTRLTVL.